This T cell receptor (beta chain) came from a study of shared clonotypes between healthy human individuals. Study as a whole: Three plates were used per donor for CD4 naive, three for CD4 memory, two for CD8 naive and one for CD8 memory.

As concerns this clone: Its cognate antigen is unknown.

The study, taken as a whole, reports: The study found roughly 5% of naive CD4 clonotypes shared across a handful of donors. The low donor count limited represented genetic and exposure-history diversity.

Germline CDR1 is MDHEN and CDR2 is SYDVKM. The CDR3 runs 13 residues. The germline V and J ends were trimmed by 7 bases and 0 bases, with 10 bases remaining between them. Using immunoSEQ multiplex PCR, the repertoire was profiled, and TCRdb retains in-frame clones only, with some absent. The data contain under 550,000 clones, about 95% of them singletons. There were only Caucasian adults among the donors, and all lived in Nashville, Tennessee. The rearrangement uses TRBV28 and TRBJ2-7; D is unresolved. The TCR comes from a woman in her twenties or thirties in good health. Specimen: naive CD4+ T cells sorted from blood. This sample's subset: CD45RA+ positively selected. The CDR3, as DNA: TGTGCCAGCACGGAGACATCCTCCTACGAGCAGTACTTC. Translation: CASTETSSYEQYF.